The 9 T cell receptor beta chains listed next were all sequenced from one sample in a study of cytomegalovirus exposure and HLA in healthy donors (dated by TCRdb to about 2017). Receptor amplification or capture employed the immunoSEQ multiplex PCR assay. A mixture of 60 forward primers for TCR Vbeta segments and 13 reverse primers for TCR Jbeta segments was used in the multiplex PCR. TCRdb obtained this table from immuneACCESS and retained in-frame rearrangements with V and J assigned. These tables miss some clones; where compared with another copy, unresolved V genes account for less than half of the shortfall, and the remainder is unexplained. This sample is represented by around 40,000 clones; roughly nine tenths of them were singletons. Jointly, the top ten make up around 8% of the sample. Sample: PBMCs. The source is a woman aged 40 to 55 in good health and CMV-seropositive.

The rearrangement links TRBV30 to TRBJ2-3; 9 nucleotides match TRBD2. CDR1 is GTSNPN, CDR2 SVGIG, per germline (reference sequence). The CDR3 sequence is 14 residues long. V trimming: 5 bases; J trimming: 6 bases; junction bases outside the gene matches: 9. This CDR3 is CAWLSGGSMDTQYF. DNA of the CDR3: TGTGCCTGGTTAAGCGGGGGGTCGATGGATACGCAGTATTTT.

The CDR3 coding sequence is TGTGCCAGCTCACCCGGACAGGGGTTTTCACCCCTCCACTTT. This gives the protein CASSPGQGFSPLHF. The chain employs TRBV18 and TRBJ1-6; the match to TRBD1 covers 9 bases. The V and J ends lost 3 bases and 9 bases, in that order; junction bases with no gene match: 3. The CDR3 is made up of 14 amino acids. Germline loops: CDR1 KGHSH, CDR2 LQKENI.

This chain joins TRBV18 and TRBJ2-2; 12 nucleotides align to TRBD2. Trimming at V came to 0 bases and at J to 5 bases, leaving 1 base not matched to a gene. Germline assignment: CDR1 KGHSH and CDR2 LQKENI. The CDR3 covers 16 residues. In nucleotides, the CDR3 is TGTGCCAGCTCACCACCCGGACTAGCGGGAACCGGGGAGCTGTTTTTT. This encodes CASSPPGLAGTGELFF.

The rearrangement joins TRBV19 to TRBJ1-2; weak D call: TRBD1 (5 bases). The ends were cut back, 1 base at V and 4 bases at J, with 10 bases in the middle. CDR1 LNHDA and CDR2 SQIVND come from the germline V gene (reference sequence). The length of the CDR3 is 14 residues. In DNA, the CDR3 is TGTGCCAGTAGTATAGCGTGGGGCGGCTATGGCTACACCTTC. Translating it yields CASSIAWGGYGYTF.

J is TRBJ2-2 and V is TRBV11-1, with 9 bases identical to TRBD2. Germline CDR1 and CDR2: SGHAT and FQDESV (reference sequence). The V segment lost 2 bases and the J segment 0 bases; nucleotides outside the gene matches: 7. The CDR3 runs 18 residues. The CDR3 protein is CASSLFWTSVPNTGELFF. CDR3 bases: TGTGCCAGCAGCTTATTCTGGACTAGCGTGCCGAACACCGGGGAGCTGTTTTTT.

This sequence joins TRBV19 and TRBJ1-2; 7 bases fit TRBD1. Looked up from germline, CDR1 is LNHDA and CDR2 is SQIVND (reference sequence). The CDR3 length is 16 residues. The V segment lost 3 bases and the J segment 11 bases; nucleotides outside the gene matches: 18. The CDR3 region is CASSIYGGQTFEEYTF. In nucleotides, the CDR3 is TGTGCCAGTAGTATTTATGGGGGACAGACCTTCGAGGAGTACACCTTC.

The V and J genes are TRBV11-2 and TRBJ2-5; TRBD1 agrees at 7 bases. The CDR3 covers 15 residues. The ends lost 0 bases at V and 2 bases at J; junction bases unmatched: 3. The germline V gene encodes CDR1 SGHAT and CDR2 FQNNGV. In DNA, the CDR3 is TGTGCCAGCAGCTTAGATCGGACAGGACAAGAGACCCAGTACTTC. Translating gives CASSLDRTGQETQYF.

This clone was counted only a few times. The chain joins TRBV5-6 to TRBJ1-3; D might be TRBD1 (5 bases). The CDR3 extends over 17 amino acids. In germline, CDR1 is SGHDT, CDR2 YYEEEE. V dropped 4 bases and J dropped 4 bases, with 21 bases sitting between them. The CDR3 spells CASSEVEVQASGNTIYF. CDR3 nucleotide sequence: TGTGCCAGCAGCGAGGTCGAGGTACAGGCATCAGGAAACACCATATATTTT.

The chain has TRBV9 and TRBJ1-3; D is unclear. With 0 bases removed from V and 4 bases from J, the gap between germline ends came to 11 bases. The germline V gene has CDR1 SGDLS and CDR2 YYNGEE. CDR3 length: 15 residues. The CDR3 region has the DNA TGTGCCAGCAGCGTAGCCTCGGTCCCAGGAAACACCATATATTTT. Translated, it gives CASSVASVPGNTIYF. The full variable domain, completed using reference TRBV9 and TRBJ1-3, is DSGVTQTPKHLITATGQRVTLRCSPRSGDLSVYWYQQSLDQGLQFLIQYYNGEERAKGNILERFSAQQFPDLHSELNLSSLELGDSALYFCASSVASVPGNTIYFGEGSWLTVV.